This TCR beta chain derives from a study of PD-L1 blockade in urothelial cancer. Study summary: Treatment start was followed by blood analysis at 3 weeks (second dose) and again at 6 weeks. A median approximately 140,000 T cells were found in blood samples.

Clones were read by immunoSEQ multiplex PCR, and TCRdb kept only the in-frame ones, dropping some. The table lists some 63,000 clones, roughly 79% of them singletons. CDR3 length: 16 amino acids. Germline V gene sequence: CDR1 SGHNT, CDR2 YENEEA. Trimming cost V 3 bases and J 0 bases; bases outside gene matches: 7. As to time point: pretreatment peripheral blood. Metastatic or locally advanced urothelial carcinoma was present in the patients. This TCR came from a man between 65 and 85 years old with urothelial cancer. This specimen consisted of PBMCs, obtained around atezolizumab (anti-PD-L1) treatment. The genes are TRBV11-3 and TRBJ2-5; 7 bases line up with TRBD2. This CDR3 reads CASSFKRDLYQETQYF. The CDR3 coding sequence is TGTGCCAGCAGCTTTAAGCGGGACTTGTACCAAGAGACCCAGTACTTC.